These 20 T cell receptor beta chains originate from one sample sequenced in a study of PD-1 blockade in classical Hodgkin lymphoma (dated by TCRdb to 2020 to 2022). Library method: the immunoSEQ multiplex PCR assay. TCRdb provides this immuneACCESS table in a form limited to in-frame rearrangements. Some clones are lacking; in checked studies, under half of them reflect an unresolved V gene, and why the rest are absent is not known. For this sample the table gives around 91,000 clones, of which about four fifths were detected only once. The ten top clones hold approximately 15% of the sample. The time point label, as the study defines it: cycle 2 day 1 (C2D1) of nivolumab. Every trial patient had relapsed after autologous stem cell transplantation, and cohorts A, B and C differed in prior brentuximab vedotin exposure. This material consisted of peripheral blood mononuclear cells (PBMCs), taken before the second cycle of nivolumab. These receptor sequences come from a human donor with classical Hodgkin lymphoma.

This sequence joins TRBV5-1 and TRBJ2-3; D unclear. The ends were cut back, 1 base at V and 4 bases at J, with 13 bases in the middle. The CDR3 has 15 amino acids. Germline V gives CDR1 SGHRS, CDR2 YFSETQ. This CDR3 reads CASSLNPGSADTQYF. CDR3 DNA: TGCGCCAGCAGCTTGAATCCAGGTAGTGCAGATACGCAGTATTTT.

The V and J genes are TRBV29-1 and TRBJ1-2; D might be TRBD1 (5 bases). With 5 bases removed from V and 6 bases from J, the gap between germline ends came to 13 bases. Germline CDR1 is SQVTM and CDR2 is ANQGSEA. The CDR3 spans 12 residues. The CDR3 spells CSVQLTQDGYTF. CDR3 coding DNA: TGCAGCGTTCAGCTCACACAGGATGGCTACACCTTC.

The chain couples TRBV7-2 to TRBJ2-7; D not resolved. The germline V and J ends were trimmed by 5 bases and 4 bases, with 9 bases remaining between them. Germline V gene sequence: CDR1 SGHTA, CDR2 FQGNSA. The CDR3 totals 12 residues. The CDR3 here is CASSNSAYEQYF. DNA for the CDR3: TGTGCCAGCAGCAACTCGGCTTACGAGCAGTACTTC.

Within the sample, this clone is medium-sized. This chain connects TRBV20-1 to TRBJ1-2; possibly TRBD1 for D (5 bases). The ends were cut back, 7 bases at V and 6 bases at J, with 12 bases in the middle. From germline, CDR1 is DFQATT and CDR2 SNEGSKA (reference sequence). This CDR3 has 11 residues. The DNA of the CDR3 is TGCAGTGGAGGGGAGGTGGATGGCTACACCTTC. Amino acids: CSGGEVDGYTF.

The chain combines TRBV6-5 with TRBJ1-2, with a tentative D call TRBD1 (5 bases). The CDR3 runs to 14 residues. Germline lookup yields CDR1 MNHEY and CDR2 SVGAGI. Between the trimmed V and J ends, which lost 7 bases and 6 bases, there was a span of 18 bases. The DNA for the CDR3 is TGTGCCAGCATTTCTAGATCGGGACTCAATGGCTACACCTTC. Encoded protein: CASISRSGLNGYTF.

This chain links TRBV5-1 with TRBJ2-7; the D gene is possibly TRBD1 (7 bases). The CDR3 loop spans 17 amino acids. V lost 0 bases and J lost 0, with 16 bases in between. Germline CDR1 is SGHRS and CDR2 is YFSETQ. The CDR3: CASSLAPAGGSSYEQYF. Here the CDR3 DNA reads TGCGCCAGCAGCTTGGCTCCGGCAGGGGGGAGCTCCTACGAGCAGTACTTC.

J is TRBJ2-7 and V is TRBV5-1; 11 bases are a match to TRBD2. The CDR3 loop spans 15 amino acids. J lost 6 bases, V lost 0 bases, and 5 bases had no gene match. Germline V gene lookup returns CDR1 SGHRS and CDR2 YFSETQ. The CDR3 spells CASSLELAGVGEQYF. CDR3 sequence (DNA): TGCGCCAGCAGCTTGGAACTAGCGGGAGTTGGCGAGCAGTACTTC.

The chain couples TRBV2 to TRBJ2-1; 10 bases are a match to TRBD1. CDR3 length: 16 amino acids. Germline values: CDR1 SNHLY, CDR2 FYNNEI. The V segment lost 0 bases and the J segment 6 bases; nucleotides outside the gene matches: 5. The CDR3 DNA is TGTGCCAGCAGTGAAGCCGGGGGACAGGGGTCCAATGAGCAGTTCTTC. It yields the protein CASSEAGGQGSNEQFF.

This clone was observed a few times. The chain carries TRBV12-5 and TRBJ2-3; no reliable D call. The germline CDR1 and CDR2 sequences are LGHNT and FRNRAP. V dropped 6 bases and J dropped 4 bases, with 5 bases sitting between them. This CDR3 is built from 11 residues. The CDR3 DNA sequence: TGTGCTAGTGGCTGGGCAGATACGCAGTATTTT. Amino acid sequence: CASGWADTQYF.

V gene TRBV7-2 combines with J gene TRBJ1-3; TRBD1 agrees at 8 bases. The CDR3 runs 14 residues. V lost 7 bases and J lost 2; bases outside the gene matches: 4. Per germline, CDR1 SGHTA and CDR2 FQGNSA. CDR3 sequence (DNA): TGTGCCAGCAAAGAACAGGGGGCTGGAAACACCATATATTTT. It codes for CASKEQGAGNTIYF. Using reference TRBV7-2 and TRBJ1-3 for the parts outside the CDR3, the full variable domain is GAGVSQSPSNKVTEKGKDVELRCDPISGHTALYWYRQSLGQGLEFLIYFQGNSAPDKSGLPSDRFSAERTGGSVSTLTIQRTQQEDSAVYLCASKEQGAGNTIYFGEGSWLTVV.

The chain combines TRBV7-2 with TRBJ2-7; no clear D. This CDR3 contains 15 residues. V was shortened by 2 bases and J by 3 bases, with 14 bases between the two germline ends. CDR1 SGHTA and CDR2 FQGNSA come from the germline V gene. This CDR3 is CASSLLAGPNYEQYF. The CDR3 DNA reads as TGTGCCAGCAGCTTACTGGCCGGCCCCAACTACGAGCAGTACTTC.

The V call is TRBV7-2, the J call TRBJ2-3; 11 nucleotides line up with TRBD2. Germline V lookup: CDR1 SGHTA, CDR2 FQGNSA. CDR3 length: 18 amino acids. V dropped 5 bases and J dropped 0; count of bases not matched to a gene: 10. CDR3 bases: TGTGCCAGCAGCGCCGGACTAGCGGGTCCTCTTAGCACAGATACGCAGTATTTT. This sequence encodes CASSAGLAGPLSTDTQYF.

This clone appeared once. This sequence joins TRBV6-5 and TRBJ1-1, with no clear D. From germline, CDR1 is MNHEY and CDR2 SVGAGI. This CDR3 has 13 residues. V lost 6 bases to trimming and J lost 7 bases, with 15 bases between them. CDR3 in DNA: TGTGCCAGCAGCCCGCCGACGGAGGGTGAAGCTTTCTTT. It yields the protein CASSPPTEGEAFF.

The J gene is TRBJ2-3, the V gene TRBV18; tentatively, D is TRBD2 (5 bases). Germline V gene lookup returns CDR1 KGHSH and CDR2 LQKENI. CDR3 length: 13 amino acids. V was trimmed by 1 base and J by 4 bases, leaving 6 bases between them. The CDR3 sequence is CASSPLSADTQYF. As DNA, the CDR3 is TGTGCCAGCTCACCACTTAGCGCAGATACGCAGTATTTT. Looking up the rest from reference TRBV18 and TRBJ2-3 gives the full variable domain: NAGVMQNPRHLVRRRGQEARLRCSPMKGHSHVYWYRQLPEEGLKFMVYLQKENIIDESGMPKERFSAEFPKEGPSILRIQQVVRGDSAAYFCASSPLSADTQYFGPGTRLTVL.

The chain recombines TRBV11-2 with TRBJ1-1; D is uncertain. Looked up from germline, CDR1 is SGHAT and CDR2 is FQNNGV. The V and J ends lost 3 bases and 1 base respectively, with 12 bases between them. This CDR3 has 15 amino acids. The CDR3 loop is CASSLVTSGNTEAFF. The CDR3, as DNA: TGTGCCAGCAGCTTGGTGACCAGCGGGAACACTGAAGCTTTCTTT.

The V and J genes are TRBV2 and TRBJ2-7, with D possibly matching TRBD2 (6 bases). Germline assignment: CDR1 SNHLY and CDR2 FYNNEI. The CDR3 length is 15 residues. Trimming took 1 base from V and 6 from J, leaving 16 bases between them. CDR3 coding DNA: TGTGCCAGCAGTGAAGAGGTTAGCGGACCCCTCGAGCAGTACTTC. This codes for CASSEEVSGPLEQYF.

The chain recombines TRBV5-1 with TRBJ2-5; no clear D. CDR1 and CDR2 from the germline V gene are SGHRS and YFSETQ. This CDR3 is built from 11 residues. The ends were cut back, 4 bases at V and 2 bases at J, with 3 bases in the middle. This CDR3 is CASSLQETQYF. The CDR3, as DNA: TGCGCCAGCAGCCTTCAAGAGACCCAGTACTTC.

Concerning this clone itself: Mismatch with germline at one junction end may stem from a read error. CDR3 protein: CASSFYDEQFF. CDR3 DNA: TGTGCCAGCAGCTTCTACGATGAGCAGTTCTTC. V gene TRBV5-4 combines with J gene TRBJ2-1, with no clear D. The germline V gene encodes CDR1 SGHNT and CDR2 YYREEE (reference sequence). This CDR3 is 11 amino acids long.

This chain's CDR3 is CATSREAENYGYTF. In nucleotides, the CDR3 is TGTGCCACCAGCAGAGAGGCAGAAAACTATGGCTACACCTTC. V gene TRBV15 combines with J gene TRBJ1-2; D not resolved. Germline CDR1 LNHNV, CDR2 YYDKDF (reference sequence). This CDR3 has 14 residues. Trimming stripped 0 bases from V and 2 bases from J, with 7 bases between.

The rearrangement links TRBV10-3 to TRBJ2-3; 7 positions agree with TRBD1. From germline, CDR1 is ENHRY and CDR2 SYGVKD. The CDR3 is 14 residues long. Trimming removed 9 bases from V and 0 bases from J; junction bases left unmatched: 6. CDR3 sequence reads: CAIAPGQSTDTQYF. The CDR3 coding sequence is TGTGCCATAGCGCCGGGACAGAGCACAGATACGCAGTATTTT.